These 32 T cell receptor beta chains were all obtained from the same sample, sequenced in a study of regulatory T cells in long-lasting Graves disease. Time point given: newly diagnosed GD, antithyroid drugs for less than 3 months. Preparation of the TCR library used RNA extracted from PBMCs. Researchers made TCR beta libraries by using iRepertoire HTBI primers and running Arm-PCR on CDR3 regions. MiXCR, run by TCRdb on the multiplex PCR reads, gives a single entry per CDR3 protein. The repertoire includes approximately 350,000 distinct CDR3 sequences, approximately 15% of them detected once, and 30% sits in the top ten. The sample was also linked to a second study, of T cells in Graves' hyperthyroidism and ophthalmopathy.

The sample was peripheral blood mononuclear cells (PBMCs), taken at new diagnosis, from a patient treated with antithyroid drugs. These receptors all stem from a man aged 35 to 55 with Graves disease.

Many counts were recorded for this clonotype. CDR3 loop: CASSPSTGDGETQYF. In nucleotides, the CDR3 is TGCGCCAGCAGCCCCTCGACAGGGGACGGAGAGACCCAGTACTTC. V is TRBV5-1 and J is TRBJ2-5; 8 bases line up with TRBD1. The J segment lost 4 bases and the V segment lost 4 bases, leaving 9 bases of the junction unmatched. CDR3 length equals 15 residues. Germline V gene data show CDR1 as SGHRS and CDR2 as YFSETQ.

A word on this clonotype: This likely came from a read error, as a far larger clone is one base away. The V and J genes are TRBV4-3 and TRBJ2-5; no definite D call. The length of the CDR3 is 15 residues. The germline V gene has CDR1 LGHNA and CDR2 YSLEER. Trimming pared 0 bases from V and 11 bases from J, leaving 19 bases between. In nucleotides, the CDR3 is TGCGCCAGCAGCCAAGACGATGGCTCCTACAATGAGCAGTACTTC. It codes for CASSQDDGSYNEQYF.

This clonotype has just a few counts. The genes are TRBV4-3 and TRBJ2-1; 13 nucleotides match TRBD2. Trimming at V came to 1 base and at J to 9 bases, leaving 6 bases not matched to a gene. The length of the CDR3 is 16 residues. From germline, CDR1 is LGHNA and CDR2 YSLEER. This CDR3 is CASSQATSGGASEQFF. CDR3 in DNA: TGCGCCAGCAGCCAAGCAACTAGCGGGGGGGCGAGTGAGCAGTTCTTC.

This clonotype appeared many times. This chain uses TRBV12-3 or TRBV12-4 with TRBJ2-5, with 10 bases matching TRBD2. This CDR3 is 14 amino acids long. V lost 5 bases to trimming and J lost 2 bases; unmatched junction nucleotides: 2. This CDR3 reads CASSPGLAQETQYF. The CDR3 DNA sequence: TGTGCCAGCAGTCCGGGACTAGCGCAAGAGACCCAGTACTTC.

This clonotype came up many times. The chain joins TRBV5-6 to TRBJ1-2; 11 nucleotides match TRBD1. Germline-derived CDR1 and CDR2 are SGHDT and YYEEEE. The CDR3 extends over 16 amino acids. Losses at the gene ends were 4 bases for V and 2 bases for J; bases not matched to a gene: 7. CDR3 amino acids: CASSGGQGAFNYGYTF. CDR3 in DNA: TGTGCCAGCAGCGGTGGACAGGGGGCTTTCAACTATGGCTACACCTTC. The full variable domain, with the rest looked up from reference TRBV5-6 and TRBJ1-2, is DAGVTQSPTHLIKTRGQQVTLRCSPKSGHDTVSWYQQALGQGPQFIFQYYEEEERQRGNFPDRFSGHQFPNYSSELNVNALLLGDSALYLCASSGGQGAFNYGYTFGSGTRLTVV.

This clonotype showed up many times. At one end, the junction sequence differs from germline, possibly due to a read error. The V and J genes are TRBV5-1 and TRBJ2-1; D could derive from TRBD1 or TRBD2 (5 bases each). This CDR3 is 13 amino acids long. Germline V gene sequence: CDR1 SGHRS, CDR2 YFSETQ. DNA of the CDR3: TGTGCCAGCAGCTTAGGGGAGCTCAATGAGCAGTTCTTC. Translation: CASSLGELNEQFF.

This clonotype has more than one count but fewer than ten. The chain has TRBV27 and TRBJ1-2; the D gene is possibly TRBD1 (5 bases). This CDR3 spans 16 amino acids. V lost 6 bases, J lost 4 bases, and 21 bases lay in between. Per the germline V gene, CDR1 is MNHEY and CDR2 is SMNVEV (reference sequence). The CDR3 sequence is CASRERGSGRIYGYTF. For the CDR3, the DNA is TGTGCCAGCAGGGAGCGGGGGAGCGGAAGAATCTATGGCTACACCTTC.

In the case of this clonotype: Just one base apart from a much larger clone, this may be a read error. This rearrangement joins TRBV28 to TRBJ2-7; D unresolved. V lost 7 bases, J lost 7 bases, and 14 bases lay in between. The germline V gene has CDR1 MDHEN and CDR2 SYDVKM. This CDR3 has 12 amino acids. In DNA form, the CDR3 reads TGTGCCAGCACCTCCGAATACAATGAGCAGTACTTC. This codes for CASTSEYNEQYF.

This clonotype was seen at least ten times. V is TRBV6-1 and J is TRBJ1-1; no clear D. CDR1 and CDR2 from the germline V gene are MNHNS and SASEGT. The CDR3 is 11 amino acids. Trimming removed 6 bases from V and 11 bases from J, with 13 bases in between. The CDR3 protein is CASRSGSRAFF. The CDR3, as DNA: TGTGCCAGCAGATCGGGAAGTCGGGCTTTCTTT.

Ten or more counts support this clonotype. The chain links TRBV2 to TRBJ2-7, with 9 bases lining up with TRBD1. CDR3 size: 17 residues. The ends lost 4 bases at V and 7 bases at J; junction bases unmatched: 17. Germline V CDR1 and CDR2: SNHLY, FYNNEI. The CDR3 loop is CASSGPGDRGVSLEQYF. For the CDR3, the DNA is TGTGCCAGCAGTGGCCCCGGAGACAGGGGGGTTTCCTTGGAGCAGTACTTC.

This clonotype was found many times. The rearrangement links TRBV28 to TRBJ2-7, with D tentatively TRBD1 or TRBD2 (5 bases each). Germline CDR1 and CDR2: MDHEN and SYDVKM. This CDR3 contains 16 residues. The ends were cut back, 3 bases at V and 2 bases at J, with 17 bases in the middle. CDR3 coding DNA: TGTGCCAGCAGTTTCCCACCGGGGCGGGCCACCTACGAGCAGTACTTC. Protein product: CASSFPPGRATYEQYF. Looking up the rest from reference TRBV28 and TRBJ2-7 gives the full variable domain: DVKVTQSSRYLVKRTGEKVFLECVQDMDHENMFWYRQDPGLGLRLIYFSYDVKMKEKGDIPEGYSVSREKKERFSLILESASTNQTSMYLCASSFPPGRATYEQYFGPGTRLTVT.

This clonotype was found many times. The rearrangement links TRBV6-2 or TRBV6-3 to TRBJ1-1, with D unclear. CDR3 length: 11 residues. Germline V CDR1 and CDR2: MNHEY, SVGEGT. Trimming removed 7 bases at V and 4 bases at J, with 7 bases between. The CDR3 sequence is CASTQGTEAFF. The CDR3 DNA reads TGTGCCAGCACCCAAGGCACTGAAGCTTTCTTT.

V usage is TRBV6-2 or TRBV6-3 and J usage is TRBJ1-3; D remains ambiguous. Trimming took off 6 bases at V and 0 bases at J, with 6 bases between the two ends. Germline V gives CDR1 MNHEY, CDR2 SVGEGT. The CDR3 is made up of 13 amino acids. The CDR3 nucleotides are TGTGCCAGCAGATTGGGCTCTGGAAACACCATATATTTT. This encodes CASRLGSGNTIYF.

Only a few counts were recorded for this clonotype. This chain uses TRBV15 with TRBJ2-4, with 12 bases identical to TRBD2. Germline V CDR1 and CDR2: LNHNV, YYDKDF (reference sequence). This CDR3 region has 20 residues. With 0 bases clipped from V and 2 bases from J, the junction kept 11 bases outside the gene matches. The CDR3 DNA sequence: TGTGCCACCAGCAGAGATCGGGGACTAGCGGGTGACCATACCAAAAACATTCAGTACTTC. This codes for CATSRDRGLAGDHTKNIQYF.

The rearrangement links TRBV9 to TRBJ2-1; TRBD2 matches 12 bases. Germline V gene data show CDR1 as SGDLS and CDR2 as YYNGEE. The ends lost 4 bases at V and 12 bases at J; junction bases unmatched: 11. This CDR3 region has 15 residues. The CDR3 protein is CASSKAPSGGVGQFF. The CDR3 region has the DNA TGTGCCAGCAGCAAGGCTCCTAGCGGGGGGGTTGGGCAGTTCTTC.

Ten or more counts support this clonotype. The J gene is TRBJ2-1, the V gene TRBV29-1; D possibly corresponds to TRBD2 (6 bases). Trimming shortened V by 2 bases and J by 0 bases, and 11 bases separated the two germline ends. This CDR3 contains 15 residues. Per the germline V gene, CDR1 is SQVTM and CDR2 is ANQGSEA. In DNA form, the CDR3 reads TGCAGCGTTGAACCGGGGCGGGACTCCTACAATGAGCAGTTCTTC. Its translation: CSVEPGRDSYNEQFF.

The V call is TRBV30, the J call TRBJ2-1, with 12 positions matching TRBD2. Trimming at V came to 0 bases and at J to 2 bases, leaving 11 bases not matched to a gene. Looked up from germline, CDR1 is GTSNPN and CDR2 is SVGIG (reference sequence). CDR3 length equals 19 residues. The CDR3 sequence is CAWSVRVLLAGGTYNEQFF. The CDR3, as DNA: TGTGCCTGGAGTGTCCGAGTTTTACTAGCGGGGGGAACCTACAATGAGCAGTTCTTC.

This clonotype occurred many times. The V gene is TRBV5-4, the J gene TRBJ2-7; 10 bases fit TRBD2. Germline V lookup: CDR1 SGHNT, CDR2 YYREEE (reference sequence). The V gene end was trimmed by 3 bases and the J gene end by 6 bases; junction bases not matched to a gene: 3. The CDR3 contains 13 residues. CDR3 loop: CASSSGLAAEQYF. The CDR3 DNA sequence: TGTGCCAGCAGCTCCGGACTAGCGGCCGAGCAGTACTTC.

V gene TRBV7-2 combines with J gene TRBJ2-5; 9 bases agree with TRBD2. Per the germline V gene, CDR1 is SGHTA and CDR2 is FQGNSA. The CDR3 runs to 14 residues. With V trimmed by 11 bases and J by 3 bases, 10 bases remained unmatched. The CDR3 bases are TGTGCCGCCACCCGCGGGGGGGCAGAAGAGACCCAGTACTTC. It encodes CAATRGGAEETQYF.

This chain links TRBV11-2 with TRBJ2-7, with D possibly TRBD2 on 6 matching bases. V was shortened by 5 bases and J by 5 bases, with 19 bases between the two germline ends. The CDR3 is 15 residues long. The germline CDR1 and CDR2 sequences are SGHAT and FQNNGV. The CDR3 is CASSQGPQGGHEQYF. The CDR3 DNA is TGTGCCAGCAGCCAAGGGCCGCAGGGAGGCCACGAGCAGTACTTC.

This clonotype has only a few counts. This sequence may be a read error, since a much larger clone differs from it by one base. The V and J genes are TRBV28 and TRBJ2-4; TRBD1 matches at 9 bases. CDR3 length: 15 amino acids. Germline assignment: CDR1 MDHEN and CDR2 SYDVKM. V was clipped by 5 bases and J by 2 bases; unmatched bases: 4. The CDR3 DNA is TGTGCCAGCAGTGGGACAGGGCTCTCCAAAAACATTCAGTACTTC. This sequence encodes CASSGTGLSKNIQYF. Variable domain in full (rest from reference TRBV28 and TRBJ2-4): DVKVTQSSRYLVKRTGEKVFLECVQDMDHENMFWYRQDPGLGLRLIYFSYDVKMKEKGDIPEGYSVSREKKERFSLILESASTNQTSMYLCASSGTGLSKNIQYFGAGTRLSVL.

The chain combines TRBV10-3 with TRBJ2-3; no clear D. V was clipped by 6 bases and J by 6 bases, with 13 bases between them. The germline V gene encodes CDR1 ENHRY and CDR2 SYGVKD. This CDR3 contains 13 residues. As DNA, the CDR3 is TGTGCCATCAGCTCGGCCGGGCGGGATACGCAGTATTTT. It is translated as CAISSAGRDTQYF.

Regarding this clonotype: Because the CDR3 is missing its conserved closing phenylalanine or tryptophan, this is likely a read error. V usage is TRBV6-1 and J usage is TRBJ1-5, with 9 bases fitting TRBD1. The CDR3 consists of 14 residues. Germline V gene data show CDR1 as MNHNS and CDR2 as SASEGT. V was clipped by 7 bases and J by 6 bases; unmatched bases: 7. The CDR3 here is CASKDRGSGQPQHI. In nucleotides, the CDR3 is TGTGCCAGCAAGGACAGGGGATCGGGTCAGCCCCAGCATATT.

The chain carries TRBV24-1 and TRBJ2-2, with a possible D match to TRBD1 (6 bases). The V end was cut by 7 bases, the J end by 3 bases, with 11 bases between. This CDR3 has 14 amino acids. Germline V gene sequence: CDR1 KGHDR, CDR2 SFDVKD. The CDR3, as DNA: TGTGCCACCAGACAGGGTGGCGACACCGGGGAGCTGTTTTTT. It is translated as CATRQGGDTGELFF.

For this clonotype: A much larger clone is a single base away; this may be a read error. The chain is built from TRBV12-5 and TRBJ1-2; 10 nucleotides match TRBD1. This CDR3 comprises 16 residues. Germline CDR1 and CDR2: LGHNT and FRNRAP. CDR3 residues: CANGLGQGTANYGYTF. The CDR3 coding sequence is TGTGCTAATGGTTTGGGACAGGGGACGGCTAACTATGGCTACACCTTC.

This clonotype was recorded many times. The rearrangement links TRBV3-1 to TRBJ1-1; D remains unclear. Germline assignment: CDR1 LGHDT and CDR2 YNNKEL (reference sequence). This CDR3 region has 13 residues. The V gene lost 0 bases and the J gene lost 6 bases, with 8 bases spanning the gap. The CDR3 DNA follows: TGTGCCAGCAGCCAAGAAAGTGTCGCTGAAGCTTTCTTT. Translated, it gives CASSQESVAEAFF.

This chain joins TRBV25-1 and TRBJ2-5; D perhaps matches TRBD2 (6 bases). The germline CDR1 and CDR2 sequences are MGHDK and SYGVNS. V was pared by 0 bases and J by 5 bases, with 16 bases between. The CDR3 covers 16 residues. The CDR3 here is CASSEYLGGIGETQYF. CDR3 DNA sequence: TGTGCCAGCAGTGAATATCTCGGGGGAATAGGGGAGACCCAGTACTTC.

This clonotype was detected ten times or more. The chain links TRBV29-1 to TRBJ2-7, with 9 bases matching TRBD2. This CDR3 has 12 residues. V was pared by 7 bases and J by 3 bases, with 4 bases of the junction left unmatched. From germline, CDR1 is SQVTM and CDR2 ANQGSEA. The CDR3 region has the DNA TGCAGCGCTACACTAGCGGGCTACGAGCAGTACTTC. It translates to CSATLAGYEQYF.

This clonotype came up many times. Here the CDR3 reads CASSLGTSGGDTQYF. The DNA for the CDR3 is TGCGCCAGCAGCTTAGGGACTAGCGGGGGAGATACGCAGTATTTT. The V call is TRBV5-1, the J call TRBJ2-3, with TRBD2 matching over 14 bases. The CDR3 extends over 15 amino acids. Trimming at V came to 2 bases and at J to 5 bases, leaving 1 base not matched to a gene. The germline V gene has CDR1 SGHRS and CDR2 YFSETQ.

This clonotype was counted a few times. The chain couples TRBV29-1 to TRBJ2-3; D not resolved. CDR1 is SQVTM, CDR2 ANQGSEA, per germline. V was shortened by 5 bases and J by 2 bases, with 11 bases between the two germline ends. The CDR3 consists of 13 residues. In nucleotides, the CDR3 is TGCAGCGTTAGAGGCAGTCTCACAGATACGCAGTATTTT. This translates into CSVRGSLTDTQYF.

This clonotype was seen many times. The chain joins TRBV30 to TRBJ2-7; no reliable D call. The CDR3 length is 13 residues. The V end was cut by 2 bases, the J end by 4 bases, with 12 bases between. Germline V lookup: CDR1 GTSNPN, CDR2 SVGIG (reference sequence). CDR3 amino acids: CAWSKVNSYEQYF. The CDR3, as DNA: TGTGCCTGGAGTAAGGTCAACTCGTACGAGCAGTACTTC. The full variable domain, with the rest looked up from reference TRBV30 and TRBJ2-7, is SQTIHQWPATLVQPVGSPLSLECTVEGTSNPNLYWYRQAAGRGLQLLFYSVGIGQISSEVPQNLSASRPQDRQFILSSKKLLLSDSGFYLCAWSKVNSYEQYFGPGTRLTVT.

The chain couples TRBV11-2 to TRBJ1-6; D is unresolved. This CDR3 comprises 12 residues. V shed 1 base and J shed 10 bases, with 5 bases lying between them. Germline lookup yields CDR1 SGHAT and CDR2 FQNNGV. The DNA of the CDR3 is TGTGCCAGCAGCTTAGCCTCATCACCCCTCCACTTT. Its translation: CASSLASSPLHF.